This T cell receptor (beta chain) comes out of a study of TIL therapy for anti-PD-1-resistant metastatic lung cancer. Stated time point: pre-treatment sample, taken before nivolumab and TIL therapy. The germline gives CDR1 LNHDA, CDR2 SQIVND (reference sequence). V shed 5 bases, J shed 4 bases, and the junction held 7 bases outside the gene matches. The CDR3 is 14 amino acids. This was the immunoSEQ v3 assay. Libraries were sequenced to 1.5 million to 2 million read pairs (survey) or roughly 4.5-6 million (deep). Repertoires were generated with immunoSEQ multiplex PCR, while TCRdb's copy carries only in-frame clones and drops some. The data contain tens of thousands of clones, about 86% of them seen just once; the ten biggest clones take up approximately 5.1%.

This TCR came from a person between 30 and 79 years old with non-small cell lung cancer. The chain recombines TRBV19 with TRBJ1-2; 7 nucleotides agree with TRBD1. The sequencing used blood, collected at baseline. This CDR3 is CASSPGTAFYGYTF. DNA for the CDR3: TGTGCCAGTAGTCCCGGGACAGCCTTCTATGGCTACACCTTC.